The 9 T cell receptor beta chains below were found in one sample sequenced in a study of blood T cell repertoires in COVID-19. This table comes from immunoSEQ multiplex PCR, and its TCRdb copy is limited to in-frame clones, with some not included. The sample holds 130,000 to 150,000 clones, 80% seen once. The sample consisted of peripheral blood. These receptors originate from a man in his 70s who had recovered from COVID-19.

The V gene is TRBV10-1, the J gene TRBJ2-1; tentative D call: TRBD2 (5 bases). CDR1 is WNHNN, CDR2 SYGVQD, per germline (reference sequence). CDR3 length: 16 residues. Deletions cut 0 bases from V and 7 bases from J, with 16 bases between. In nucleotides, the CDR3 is TGCGCCAGCAGTGAGTCGACTCTAGCTAGTAAGAATGAGCAGTTCTTC. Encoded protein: CASSESTLASKNEQFF.

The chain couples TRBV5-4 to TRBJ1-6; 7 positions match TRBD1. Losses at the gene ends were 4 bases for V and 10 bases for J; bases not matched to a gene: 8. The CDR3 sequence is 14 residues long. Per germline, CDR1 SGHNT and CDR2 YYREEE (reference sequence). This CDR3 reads CASSVSTGPSPLHF. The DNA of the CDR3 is TGTGCCAGCAGCGTATCGACAGGGCCATCACCCCTCCACTTT. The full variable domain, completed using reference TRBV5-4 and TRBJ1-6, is ETGVTQSPTHLIKTRGQQVTLRCSSQSGHNTVSWYQQALGQGPQFIFQYYREEENGRGNFPPRFSGLQFPNYSSELNVNALELDDSALYLCASSVSTGPSPLHFGNGTRLTVT.

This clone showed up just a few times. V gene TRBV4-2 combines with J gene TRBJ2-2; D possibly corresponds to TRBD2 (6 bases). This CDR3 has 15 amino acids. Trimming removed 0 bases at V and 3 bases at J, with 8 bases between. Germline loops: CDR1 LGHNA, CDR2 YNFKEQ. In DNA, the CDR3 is TGTGCCAGCAGCCAAGAAGGGACTCACACCGGGGAGCTGTTTTTT. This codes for CASSQEGTHTGELFF.

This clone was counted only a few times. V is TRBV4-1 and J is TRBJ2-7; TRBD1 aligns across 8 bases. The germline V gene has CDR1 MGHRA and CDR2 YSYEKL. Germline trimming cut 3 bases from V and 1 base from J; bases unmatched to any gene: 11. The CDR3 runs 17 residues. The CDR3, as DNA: TGCGCCAGCAGCCAGTTCAGTACCGGGACAGGATCCTACGAGCAGTACTTC. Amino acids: CASSQFSTGTGSYEQYF.

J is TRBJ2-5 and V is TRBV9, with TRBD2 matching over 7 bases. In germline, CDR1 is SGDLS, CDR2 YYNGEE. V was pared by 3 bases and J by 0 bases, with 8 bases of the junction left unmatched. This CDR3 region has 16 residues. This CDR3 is CASSALGLPYQETQYF. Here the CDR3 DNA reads TGTGCCAGCAGCGCCTTGGGACTACCGTACCAAGAGACCCAGTACTTC.

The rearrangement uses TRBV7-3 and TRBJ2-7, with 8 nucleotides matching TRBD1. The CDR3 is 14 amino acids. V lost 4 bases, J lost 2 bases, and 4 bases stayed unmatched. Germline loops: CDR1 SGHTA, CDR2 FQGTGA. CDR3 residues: CASSSGQGTYEQYF. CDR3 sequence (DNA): TGTGCCAGCAGCTCAGGACAGGGAACCTACGAGCAGTACTTC.

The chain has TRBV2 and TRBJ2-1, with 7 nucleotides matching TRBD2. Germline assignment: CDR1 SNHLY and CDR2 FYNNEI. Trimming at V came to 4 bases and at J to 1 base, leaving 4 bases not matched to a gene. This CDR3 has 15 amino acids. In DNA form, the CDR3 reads TGTGCCAGCAGTGCCAGCGGGACTTCCTACAATGAGCAGTTCTTC. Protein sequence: CASSASGTSYNEQFF.

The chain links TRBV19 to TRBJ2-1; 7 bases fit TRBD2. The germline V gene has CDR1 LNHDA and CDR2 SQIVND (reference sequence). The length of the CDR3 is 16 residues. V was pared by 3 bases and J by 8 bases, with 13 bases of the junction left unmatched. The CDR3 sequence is CASSIYAAGALDEQFF. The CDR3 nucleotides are TGTGCCAGTAGTATTTACGCCGCGGGAGCGCTCGATGAGCAGTTCTTC.

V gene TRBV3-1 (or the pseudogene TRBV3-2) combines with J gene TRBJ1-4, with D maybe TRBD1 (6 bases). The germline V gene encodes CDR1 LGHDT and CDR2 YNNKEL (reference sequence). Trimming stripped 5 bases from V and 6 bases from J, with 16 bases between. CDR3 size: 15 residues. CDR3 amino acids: CASSFRTEDHEKLFF. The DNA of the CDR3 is TGTGCCAGCAGCTTCAGGACAGAGGACCATGAAAAACTGTTTTTT.